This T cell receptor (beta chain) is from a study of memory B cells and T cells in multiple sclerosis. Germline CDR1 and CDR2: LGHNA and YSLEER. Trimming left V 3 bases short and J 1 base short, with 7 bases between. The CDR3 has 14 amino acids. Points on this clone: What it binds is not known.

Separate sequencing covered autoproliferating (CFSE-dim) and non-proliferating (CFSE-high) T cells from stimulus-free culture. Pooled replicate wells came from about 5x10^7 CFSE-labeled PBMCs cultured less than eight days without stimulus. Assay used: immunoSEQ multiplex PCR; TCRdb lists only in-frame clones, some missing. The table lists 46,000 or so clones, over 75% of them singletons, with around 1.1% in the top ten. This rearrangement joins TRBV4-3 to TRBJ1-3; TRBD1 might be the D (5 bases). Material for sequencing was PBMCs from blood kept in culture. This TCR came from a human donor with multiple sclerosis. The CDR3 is CASSQAGSGNTIYF. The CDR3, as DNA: TGCGCCAGCAGCCAGGCAGGGTCTGGAAACACCATATATTTT.